Here is one TCR beta chain with its context. This specimen belongs to a study of control samples from healthy donors and cancer patients. Clones were read by immunoSEQ multiplex PCR, and TCRdb kept only the in-frame ones, dropping some. Altogether tens of thousands of clones are present, approximately 90% being singletons, with the ten largest covering roughly 20%. The sequencing input was PBMCs. This TCR was recovered from a middle-aged woman with head and neck cancer.

DNA of the CDR3: TGTGCCAGCTCACCACCGGGACAGGGGAACTATGGCTACACCTTC. Translated: CASSPPGQGNYGYTF. The rearrangement links TRBV18 to TRBJ1-2; TRBD1 matches at 10 bases. Germline V CDR1 and CDR2: KGHSH, LQKENI. The CDR3 has 15 residues. J was trimmed by 2 bases and V by 0 bases; bases with no gene match: 0.